One and the same sample provided the 18 T cell receptor beta chains below, sequenced in a study of regulatory T cells. Primers: 52 TRBV forward and 13 TRBJ reverse. The table came from immunoSEQ multiplex PCR; TCRdb's copy has only in-frame clones and leaves some out. The sample holds approximately 9,300 clones, over 75% seen once. Sequencing was performed on CD8+ T cells sorted from blood. The receptors derive from a person between 18 and 30 years old with CD3G deficiency.

This clone was recorded a few times. CDR3 sequence (DNA): TGTGCCAGCAGCTCGTCAGACAGGGAGGAGCAGTACTTC. This codes for CASSSSDREEQYF. The V gene is TRBV11-2, the J gene TRBJ2-7; 7 bases agree with TRBD1. Germline assignment: CDR1 SGHAT and CDR2 FQNNGV. The CDR3 consists of 13 residues. With V trimmed by 4 bases and J by 7 bases, 7 bases remained unmatched. The full variable domain, completed using reference TRBV11-2 and TRBJ2-7, is EAGVAQSPRYKIIEKRQSVAFWCNPISGHATLYWYQQILGQGPKLLIQFQNNGVVDDSQLPKDRFSAERLKGVDSTLKIQPAKLEDSAVYLCASSSSDREEQYFGPGTRLTVT.

A few counts support this clone. The chain is built from TRBV4-1 and TRBJ2-1; D gene ambiguous. Trimming stripped 0 bases from V and 16 bases from J, with 16 bases between. Germline values: CDR1 MGHRA, CDR2 YSYEKL. The CDR3 extends over 13 amino acids. DNA of the CDR3: TGCGCCAGCAGCCAAGATCTGCTAACAGAACATTTCTTC. It specifies CASSQDLLTEHFF.

The V call is TRBV6-1, the J call TRBJ2-1; 10 bases match TRBD2. The trim removed 2 bases at V and 5 bases at J, leaving 6 bases unmatched. The CDR3 is 16 amino acids. Germline V gene data show CDR1 as MNHNS and CDR2 as SASEGT. The CDR3 sequence: CASSELVAGGHNEQFF. CDR3 bases: TGTGCCAGCAGTGAATTGGTAGCGGGAGGACACAATGAGCAGTTCTTC.

The chain couples TRBV19 to TRBJ1-1, with D hard to call. Trimming shortened V by 1 base and J by 7 bases, and 13 bases separated the two germline ends. The CDR3 contains 14 residues. Germline V gene lookup returns CDR1 LNHDA and CDR2 SQIVND (reference sequence). The CDR3: CASSIGFGGSEAFF. The CDR3 region has the DNA TGTGCCAGTAGTATAGGGTTCGGTGGCAGTGAAGCTTTCTTT.

A single count supports this clone. V gene TRBV6-1 combines with J gene TRBJ1-4, with D unclear. V was clipped by 7 bases and J by 0 bases, with 9 bases between them. This CDR3 comprises 14 residues. CDR1 and CDR2 (germline): MNHNS, SASEGT. This CDR3 is CASTWISTNEKLFF. DNA for the CDR3: TGTGCCAGCACCTGGATTTCAACTAATGAAAAACTGTTTTTT.

The gene calls are TRBV28 and TRBJ2-1, with a possible D match to TRBD2 (6 bases). The germline V and J ends were trimmed by 10 bases and 4 bases, with 14 bases remaining between them. The germline V gene has CDR1 MDHEN and CDR2 SYDVKM. The CDR3 is made up of 13 amino acids. The CDR3 DNA reads TGTGCCACACGTAGCGGAAAATACAATGAGCAGTTCTTC. Protein sequence: CATRSGKYNEQFF.

The chain has TRBV28 and TRBJ2-7, with D perhaps TRBD1 (6 bases). Germline V lookup: CDR1 MDHEN, CDR2 SYDVKM. This CDR3 contains 15 residues. Trimming stripped 5 bases from V and 6 bases from J, with 20 bases between. The CDR3 bases are TGTGCCAGCAGTCCGACGTGGGCAGGGGACCGCGAGCAGTACTTC. As protein: CASSPTWAGDREQYF.

CDR3 residues: CASSKEAGGPGETQYF. In DNA form, the CDR3 reads TGTGCCAGCTCGAAAGAAGCGGGAGGGCCAGGGGAGACCCAGTACTTC. This chain links TRBV28 with TRBJ2-5; TRBD2 matches at 10 bases. CDR1 and CDR2 (germline): MDHEN, SYDVKM. Trimming at V came to 8 bases and at J to 5 bases, leaving 14 bases not matched to a gene. The CDR3 sequence is 16 residues long.

This chain connects TRBV19 to TRBJ2-1; 9 bases align to TRBD2. Germline lookup yields CDR1 LNHDA and CDR2 SQIVND (reference sequence). The CDR3 is 15 amino acids. Trimming removed 3 bases from V and 4 bases from J; junction bases left unmatched: 4. CDR3 sequence reads: CASSIRGGGYNEQFF. In nucleotides, the CDR3 is TGTGCCAGTAGTATTCGCGGGGGGGGTTACAATGAGCAGTTCTTC.

V usage is TRBV6-6 and J usage is TRBJ1-2; 7 bases are a match to TRBD1. The CDR3 length is 14 residues. Germline assignment: CDR1 MNHNY and CDR2 SVGAGI (reference sequence). V lost 2 bases to trimming and J lost 8 bases; unmatched junction nucleotides: 8. CDR3 sequence: CASSYAGTAAGYTF. CDR3 coding DNA: TGTGCCAGCAGTTACGCCGGGACAGCGGCGGGCTACACCTTC.

J is TRBJ1-5 and V is TRBV28; D possibly corresponds to TRBD1 (5 bases). With 5 bases removed from V and 1 base from J, the gap between germline ends came to 21 bases. CDR3 size: 18 residues. Germline V lookup: CDR1 MDHEN, CDR2 SYDVKM. The DNA of the CDR3 is TGTGCCAGCAGTGACTGGCCCTTGGGGGAGATGAGCAATCAGCCCCAGCATTTT. Its protein product is CASSDWPLGEMSNQPQHF.

The chain recombines TRBV5-1 with TRBJ2-3; 8 nucleotides line up with TRBD2. Trimming cost V 2 bases and J 6 bases; bases outside gene matches: 14. Looked up from germline, CDR1 is SGHRS and CDR2 is YFSETQ. The CDR3 is made up of 17 amino acids. CDR3 sequence: CASSLGPVGGVDDTQYF. The CDR3 region has the DNA TGCGCCAGCAGCTTAGGCCCGGTCGGGGGGGTGGATGATACGCAGTATTTT. Looking up the rest from reference TRBV5-1 and TRBJ2-3 gives the full variable domain: KAGVTQTPRYLIKTRGQQVTLSCSPISGHRSVSWYQQTPGQGLQFLFEYFSETQRNKGNFPGRFSGRQFSNSRSEMNVSTLELGDSALYLCASSLGPVGGVDDTQYFGPGTRLTVL.

This clone was picked up one time. CDR3 loop: CASSYGGNTEAFF. The CDR3 bases are TGTGCCAGCAGTTACGGGGGGAACACTGAAGCTTTCTTT. The chain has TRBV6-6 and TRBJ1-1; maybe TRBD1 (5 bases). The CDR3 spans 13 residues. Looked up from germline, CDR1 is MNHNY and CDR2 is SVGAGI (reference sequence). Deletions cut 2 bases from V and 1 base from J, with 5 bases between.

The chain joins TRBV7-9 to TRBJ2-5; TRBD2 is a possible D gene (6 bases). Germline V gives CDR1 SEHNR, CDR2 FQNEAQ (reference sequence). The V end was cut by 3 bases, the J end by 10 bases, with 15 bases between. CDR3 length: 13 amino acids. CDR3 sequence reads: CASSFDTSGDQYF. The CDR3, as DNA: TGTGCCAGCAGCTTTGACACATCGGGGGACCAGTACTTC.

The rearrangement uses TRBV19 and TRBJ2-6, with no clear D. From germline, CDR1 is LNHDA and CDR2 SQIVND (reference sequence). Trimming removed 5 bases from V and 0 bases from J, with 8 bases in between. The CDR3 has 15 amino acids. The DNA for the CDR3 is TGTGCCAGTAGTGTTTCCGGCTCTGGGGCCAACGTCCTGACTTTC. Translating gives CASSVSGSGANVLTF.

This clone was seen only once. The chain joins TRBV6-1 to TRBJ2-1; TRBD1 agrees at 7 bases. The CDR3 spans 15 residues. Unmatched junction bases numbered 10, after V lost 6 bases and J lost 5 bases. In germline, CDR1 is MNHNS, CDR2 SASEGT. CDR3 sequence reads: CASSLRGNKNNEQFF. CDR3 DNA: TGTGCCAGCAGCCTCAGGGGGAATAAGAACAATGAGCAGTTCTTC.

A few counts support this clone. V gene TRBV7-8 combines with J gene TRBJ1-6; TRBD1 aligns across 8 bases. This CDR3 is built from 15 residues. The V gene end was trimmed by 3 bases and the J gene end by 7 bases; junction bases not matched to a gene: 5. Germline V gene sequence: CDR1 SGHVS, CDR2 FQNEAQ. CDR3 sequence: CASSFRTGRNSPLHF. The CDR3 region has the DNA TGTGCCAGCAGCTTCCGGACAGGGAGGAATTCACCCCTCCACTTT.

The chain is built from TRBV7-9 and TRBJ2-1; 10 bases map to TRBD1. Germline assignment: CDR1 SEHNR and CDR2 FQNEAQ (reference sequence). J was trimmed by 2 bases and V by 1 base; bases with no gene match: 2. The CDR3 consists of 16 residues. CDR3 region: CASSLVGTGAYNEQFF. In DNA, the CDR3 is TGTGCCAGCAGCTTAGTGGGGACAGGGGCCTACAATGAGCAGTTCTTC.